The 10 T cell receptor beta chains below all came from one sample that was sequenced in a study of blood T cell repertoires in COVID-19. Sequencing used immunoSEQ multiplex PCR; TCRdb keeps in-frame clones, though not all of them. Of roughly 300,000 clones listed, about 89% are singletons. Sequences were obtained from peripheral blood. Receptors originate from a woman between 50 and 59 years old who had recovered from COVID-19.

The chain carries TRBV27 and TRBJ2-5; the D gene is possibly TRBD2 (5 bases). Germline V gene lookup returns CDR1 MNHEY and CDR2 SMNVEV (reference sequence). This CDR3 is built from 15 residues. Trimming left V 7 bases short and J 1 base short, with 16 bases between. The CDR3: CASNFSGRSQETQYF. The CDR3 DNA reads TGTGCCAGCAATTTTAGTGGGAGATCCCAAGAGACCCAGTACTTC.

J is TRBJ1-1 and V is TRBV7-9, with D possibly being TRBD1 (6 bases). Looked up from germline, CDR1 is SEHNR and CDR2 is FQNEAQ (reference sequence). The CDR3 is 13 residues long. V was trimmed by 5 bases and J by 3 bases, leaving 10 bases between them. The CDR3 DNA follows: TGTGCCAGCAGCGGCACAGGGTACACTGAAGCTTTCTTT. Protein: CASSGTGYTEAFF.

The chain joins TRBV5-1 to TRBJ2-2; no reliable D call. V shed 1 base and J shed 7 bases, with 17 bases lying between them. CDR3 size: 16 residues. Germline V gene lookup returns CDR1 SGHRS and CDR2 YFSETQ. In nucleotides, the CDR3 is TGCGCCAGCAGCTTGAACAGCTGGGTCGGTAACGGGGAGCTGTTTTTT. It yields the protein CASSLNSWVGNGELFF.

CDR3 protein: CASSSKGGTEAFF. The DNA of the CDR3 is TGTGCCAGCAGCAGTAAGGGAGGGACTGAAGCTTTCTTT. The chain recombines TRBV21-1 with TRBJ1-1. TRBV21-1 is labeled a pseudogene. The CDR3 contains 13 residues.

The chain uses TRBV19 and TRBJ2-7, with 9 bases fitting TRBD1. CDR1 LNHDA and CDR2 SQIVND come from the germline V gene (reference sequence). V trimming: 6 bases; J trimming: 6 bases; junction bases outside the gene matches: 6. This CDR3 contains 13 residues. The DNA of the CDR3 is TGTGCCAGTAGACCGGGACAGGGAGGCGAGCAGTACTTC. Amino acids: CASRPGQGGEQYF. Full variable domain (remainder filled in from reference TRBV19 and TRBJ2-7): DGGITQSPKYLFRKEGQNVTLSCEQNLNHDAMYWYRQDPGQGLRLIYYSQIVNDFQKGDIAEGYSVSREKKESFPLTVTSAQKNPTAFYLCASRPGQGGEQYFGPGTRLTVT.

The J gene is TRBJ1-6, the V gene TRBV7-8, with D possibly being TRBD1 (5 bases). The germline gives CDR1 SGHVS, CDR2 FQNEAQ. V lost 4 bases and J lost 13, with 17 bases in between. The CDR3 contains 14 residues. The CDR3 DNA reads as TGTGCCAGCAGCTCAGGGTTGAGTGGTGTCCCCCTCCACTTT. Translated, it gives CASSSGLSGVPLHF.

The CDR3 reads CASSGASGYSNEQFF. CDR3 in DNA: TGTGCCAGCAGTGGGGCTAGCGGCTACTCCAATGAGCAGTTCTTC. V is TRBV28 and J is TRBJ2-1, with TRBD2 matching over 7 bases. The CDR3 is 15 amino acids. Germline V gene data show CDR1 as MDHEN and CDR2 as SYDVKM. Losses at the gene ends were 5 bases for V and 6 bases for J; bases not matched to a gene: 10.

This clone appeared many times. The chain recombines TRBV2 with TRBJ1-1, with TRBD1 identical over 7 bases. The CDR3 spans 16 residues. The germline V gene encodes CDR1 SNHLY and CDR2 FYNNEI. Germline trimming cut 5 bases from V and 0 bases from J; bases unmatched to any gene: 9. CDR3 loop: CASSPPGQIMNTEAFF. The DNA for the CDR3 is TGTGCCAGCAGTCCGCCGGGACAGATAATGAACACTGAAGCTTTCTTT.

V gene TRBV11-2 combines with J gene TRBJ1-6; maybe TRBD1 (6 bases). V lost 1 base and J 7 bases, leaving 11 bases between the germline ends. This CDR3 is 15 amino acids long. Per the germline V gene, CDR1 is SGHAT and CDR2 is FQNNGV. CDR3: CASSLGTARNSPLHF. In DNA form, the CDR3 reads TGTGCCAGCAGCTTAGGGACAGCCCGGAATTCACCCCTCCACTTT.

The V call is TRBV10-1, the J call TRBJ1-1, with D possibly TRBD1 on 5 matching bases. The length of the CDR3 is 13 residues. The germline gives CDR1 WNHNN, CDR2 SYGVQD (reference sequence). The ends were cut back, 7 bases at V and 3 bases at J, with 12 bases in the middle. The CDR3 DNA is TGCGCCAGCAAGAACGGGGGGGACACTGAAGCTTTCTTT. This translates into CASKNGGDTEAFF.